This T cell receptor (beta chain) was identified during a study of cytomegalovirus exposure and HLA in healthy donors. Study information: Unique TCRs numbering approximately 81 million, obtained from HLA-typed donors, made up an early data release.

As concerns this clone: Its specificity is unknown.

Findings of the study overall: In a later analysis, HLA-associated beta chains showed higher expansion and lower generation probabilities than comparable chains. Links to common viral pathogens appeared, in a later analysis, for several of the most significant clusters.

Both 60 Vbeta primers and 13 Jbeta primers went into the PCR. Clones were read by immunoSEQ multiplex PCR, and TCRdb kept only the in-frame ones, dropping some. The sample contains some 110,000 clones, around 78% of which appear only once. There are 17 residues in the CDR3. V shed 4 bases and J 6 bases; nucleotides not matched to a gene: 16. CDR1 is SGHNT and CDR2 is YYREEE in the germline V gene (reference sequence). The gene calls are TRBV5-4 and TRBJ2-7, with TRBD2 matching 10 bases. The TCR originated in a man between 60 and 75 years old in good health and CMV-seropositive. The sequenced material came from PBMCs. CDR3 sequence reads: CASSPSGGARSSAEQYF. Here the CDR3 DNA reads TGTGCCAGCAGCCCCAGCGGGGGGGCTCGGTCTTCGGCCGAGCAGTACTTC.